This T cell receptor beta chain was sequenced for a study of response to subunit inactivated influenza vaccine. Whole-study findings and limits: Authors suggested each seasonal influenza vaccination recruits few new T cells.

TCRdb re-derived calls from the RT-PCR reads in MiXCR, one entry per CDR3 protein. This repertoire shows about 500,000 distinct CDR3 sequences, roughly 13% found once; its top ten account for around 13%. This clonotype was seen only a few times. What it binds is not known. Germline CDR1 and CDR2: SQVTM and ANQGSEA. The CDR3 loop spans 13 amino acids. The V and J ends lost 3 bases and 2 bases respectively, with 10 bases between them. This clonotype was obtained from a man aged 50-59 years who received an inactivated influenza vaccine. The J gene is TRBJ1-2, the V gene TRBV29-1, with a tentative D call TRBD1 (6 bases). The sample in question was PBMCs from blood, obtained more than 35 days after vaccination. Here the CDR3 reads CSVDLTGNYGYTF. Written as DNA, the CDR3 is TGCAGCGTTGATTTGACAGGAAACTATGGCTACACCTTC.